This T cell receptor (beta chain) originates from a study of Graves' ophthalmopathy and Graves' hyperthyroidism. Points from the study as a whole: In blood, most expanded thyroid clonotypes above 0.001 frequency were also detected. Ophthalmopathy cases were distinguished from stable hyperthyroidism by a 13-signature model, reaching 85% to 90% sensitivity and roughly 81% specificity.

Using RNA transcripts, the TCR beta CDR3 regions were amplified. In the first round, RT-PCR was carried out with HTBI primers, and a multiplex PCR formed the second round. TCRdb ran MiXCR on the multiplex PCR reads and lists one entry per CDR3 protein. The table lists 900,000 to 1,200,000 distinct CDR3 sequences, 35% to 40% of them singletons. Hyperthyroidism patients, aged 18 to 65, were newly diagnosed, under 2 months' duration. It was on clinical symptoms, serum thyroxine, TRAb, thyroid ultrasound and orbital computed tomography that diagnosis relied. Germline trimming cut 5 bases from V and 16 bases from J; bases unmatched to any gene: 11. This CDR3 comprises 13 residues. Regarding this clonotype: The antigen remains unidentified.

Sequenced input: peripheral blood or thyroid tissue (not recorded which). This TCR was recovered from an adult man with Graves' hyperthyroidism. This rearrangement joins TRBV12-3 or TRBV12-4 to TRBJ1-6; 7 nucleotides agree with TRBD1. The CDR3 bases are TGTGCCAGCAGTGGGGGGGGGACAGAGACACTCCACTTT. Protein: CASSGGGTETLHF.